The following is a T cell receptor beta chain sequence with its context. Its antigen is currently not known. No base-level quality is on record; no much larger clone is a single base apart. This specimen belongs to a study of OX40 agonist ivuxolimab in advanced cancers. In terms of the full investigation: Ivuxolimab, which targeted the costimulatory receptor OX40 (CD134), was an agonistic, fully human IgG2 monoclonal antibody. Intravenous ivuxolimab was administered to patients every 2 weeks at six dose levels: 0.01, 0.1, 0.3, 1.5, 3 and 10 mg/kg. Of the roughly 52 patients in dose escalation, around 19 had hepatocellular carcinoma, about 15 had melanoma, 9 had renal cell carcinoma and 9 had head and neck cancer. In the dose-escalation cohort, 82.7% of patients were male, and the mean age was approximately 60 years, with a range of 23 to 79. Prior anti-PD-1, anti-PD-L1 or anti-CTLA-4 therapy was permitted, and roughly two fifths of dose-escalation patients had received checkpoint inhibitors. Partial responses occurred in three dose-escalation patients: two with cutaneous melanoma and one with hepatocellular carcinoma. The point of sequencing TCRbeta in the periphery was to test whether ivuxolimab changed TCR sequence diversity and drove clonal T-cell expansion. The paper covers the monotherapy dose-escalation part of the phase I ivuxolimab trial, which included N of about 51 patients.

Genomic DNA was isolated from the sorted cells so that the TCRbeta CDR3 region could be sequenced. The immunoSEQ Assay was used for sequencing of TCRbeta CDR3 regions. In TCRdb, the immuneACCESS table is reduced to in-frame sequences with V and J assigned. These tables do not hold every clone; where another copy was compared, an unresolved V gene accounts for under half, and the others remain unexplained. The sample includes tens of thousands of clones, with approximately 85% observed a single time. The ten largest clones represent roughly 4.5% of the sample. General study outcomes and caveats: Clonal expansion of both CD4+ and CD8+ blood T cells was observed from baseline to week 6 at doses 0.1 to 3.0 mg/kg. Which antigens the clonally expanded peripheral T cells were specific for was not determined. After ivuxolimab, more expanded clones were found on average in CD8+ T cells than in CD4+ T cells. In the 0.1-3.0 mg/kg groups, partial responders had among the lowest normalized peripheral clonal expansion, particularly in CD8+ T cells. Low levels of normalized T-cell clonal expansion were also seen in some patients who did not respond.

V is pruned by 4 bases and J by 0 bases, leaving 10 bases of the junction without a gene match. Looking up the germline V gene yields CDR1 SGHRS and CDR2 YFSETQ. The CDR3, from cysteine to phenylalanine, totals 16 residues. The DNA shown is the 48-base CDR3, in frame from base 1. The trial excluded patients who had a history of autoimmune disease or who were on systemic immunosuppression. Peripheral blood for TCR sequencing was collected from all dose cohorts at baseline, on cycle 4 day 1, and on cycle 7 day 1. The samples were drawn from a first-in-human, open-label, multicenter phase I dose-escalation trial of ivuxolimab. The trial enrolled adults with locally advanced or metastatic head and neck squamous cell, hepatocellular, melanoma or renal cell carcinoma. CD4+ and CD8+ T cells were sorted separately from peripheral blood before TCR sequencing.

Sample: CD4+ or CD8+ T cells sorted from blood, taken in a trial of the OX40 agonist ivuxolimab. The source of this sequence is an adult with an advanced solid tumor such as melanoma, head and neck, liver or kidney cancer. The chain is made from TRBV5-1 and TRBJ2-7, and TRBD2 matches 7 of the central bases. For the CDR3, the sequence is CASSLGTSESSYEQYF. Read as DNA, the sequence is TGCGCCAGCAGCCTGGGAACTAGCGAGAGCTCCTACGAGCAGTACTTC.